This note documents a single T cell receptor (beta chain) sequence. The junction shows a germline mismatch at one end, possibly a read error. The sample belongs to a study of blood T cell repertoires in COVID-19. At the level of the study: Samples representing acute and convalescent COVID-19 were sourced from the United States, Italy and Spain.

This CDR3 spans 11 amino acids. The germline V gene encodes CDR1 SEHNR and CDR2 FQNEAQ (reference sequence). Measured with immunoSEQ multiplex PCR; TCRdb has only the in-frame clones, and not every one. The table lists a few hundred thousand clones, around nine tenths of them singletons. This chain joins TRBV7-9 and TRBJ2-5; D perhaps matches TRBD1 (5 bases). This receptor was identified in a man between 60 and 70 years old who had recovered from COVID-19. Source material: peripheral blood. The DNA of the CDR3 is TGTGCCAGCAGCTTATGGTCAGGGTGGAACTTC. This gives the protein CASSLWSGWNF.